The 4 T cell receptor beta chains in this list originate from one sample, sequenced in a study of beta chain features in type 1 diabetes. Notes on the study in general: Among all four CD4+ subsets, Type 1 diabetes patients had TCRB CDR3s that were moderately but significantly shorter.

Their recognized antigens are unknown. cDNA synthesis used the whole RNA isolate, giving expressed TCRB sequences. TCRdb keeps only in-frame clones here, not all; method: immunoSEQ multiplex PCR. There are around 300,000 clones in the sample; 14% to 15% occur only once, and about 0.014% lies in the top ten. What was sequenced was naive CD4+ T cells from blood. The receptor source for this set is a man aged 18 to 30 with type 1 diabetes.

The CDR3 nucleotides read TGTGCCAGCAGTTACTCGAGGAGGGCCAAAAACATTCAGTACTTC. Amino acid sequence: CASSYSRRAKNIQYF. This chain uses TRBV6-5 with TRBJ2-4, with D maybe TRBD2 (5 bases). The V end lost 0 bases, the J end lost 1 base, and 7 bases lay between the germline ends. Germline CDR1 is MNHEY and CDR2 is SVGAGI. This CDR3 has 15 amino acids.

This clone was picked up a small number of times. This sequence joins TRBV30 and TRBJ2-3; tentative D call: TRBD2 (6 bases). V was clipped by 5 bases and J by 6 bases, with 18 bases between them. The CDR3 covers 14 residues. Germline CDR1 GTSNPN, CDR2 SVGIG (reference sequence). In DNA, the CDR3 is TGTGCCTGGGTCCGTAACGGGGGTAGGGATACGCAGTATTTT. As protein: CAWVRNGGRDTQYF.

This chain joins TRBV28 and TRBJ1-2, with 9 nucleotides matching TRBD1. Germline V gene data show CDR1 as MDHEN and CDR2 as SYDVKM. The CDR3 covers 14 residues. Trimming removed 7 bases from V and 7 bases from J; junction bases left unmatched: 10. The CDR3 DNA reads TGTGCCAGCAACCTTCTAATGACAGGGGGTGGCTACACCTTC. Its protein is CASNLLMTGGGYTF.

This clone appeared a few times. The V gene is TRBV10-3, the J gene TRBJ2-1, with TRBD2 matching 12 bases. From germline, CDR1 is ENHRY and CDR2 SYGVKD. The CDR3 totals 13 residues. Trimming took 9 bases from V and 10 from J; bases not matched to a gene: 7. The CDR3 DNA reads TGTGCCATTCGACTAGCGGGAGCTCAGGAGCAGTTCTTC. Residues: CAIRLAGAQEQFF.